This T cell receptor beta chain was found in a study of blood T cell repertoires in COVID-19. V shed 8 bases and J 5 bases; nucleotides not matched to a gene: 6. Germline CDR1 and CDR2: KGHDR and SFDVKD. The CDR3 has 14 residues. Under the authors' procedure: The assay estimated nucleated cells by amplifying reference gene primers. Data came from immunoSEQ multiplex PCR; TCRdb stores just in-frame clones and leaves some out. The DNA gave D and trimming, while V, J and clone size come from that table. Of about 66,000 clones listed, roughly nine tenths were seen once; the top ten hold 1.3% to 1.5%. The chain carries TRBV24-1 and TRBJ1-5; 9 nucleotides agree with TRBD1. The sequence was obtained from a man aged 60 to 75 with acute or convalescent COVID-19. Sequencing was carried out using peripheral blood. This CDR3 reads CATKGQGDHQPQHF. CDR3 bases: TGTGCCACCAAGGGACAGGGTGACCATCAGCCCCAGCATTTT.